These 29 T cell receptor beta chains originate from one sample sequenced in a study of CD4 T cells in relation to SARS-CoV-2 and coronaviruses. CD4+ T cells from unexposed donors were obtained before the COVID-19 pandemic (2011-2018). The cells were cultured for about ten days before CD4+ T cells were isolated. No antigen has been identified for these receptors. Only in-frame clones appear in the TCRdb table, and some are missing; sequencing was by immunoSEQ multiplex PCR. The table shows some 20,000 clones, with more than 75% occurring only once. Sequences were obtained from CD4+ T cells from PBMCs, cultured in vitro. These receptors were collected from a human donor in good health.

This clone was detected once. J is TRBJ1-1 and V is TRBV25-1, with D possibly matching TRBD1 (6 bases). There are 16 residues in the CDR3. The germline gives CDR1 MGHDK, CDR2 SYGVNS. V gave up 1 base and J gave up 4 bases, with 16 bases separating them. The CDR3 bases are TGTGCCAGCAGTGAATCTGGAGGGGGGTTTGGCACTGAAGCTTTCTTT. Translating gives CASSESGGGFGTEAFF.

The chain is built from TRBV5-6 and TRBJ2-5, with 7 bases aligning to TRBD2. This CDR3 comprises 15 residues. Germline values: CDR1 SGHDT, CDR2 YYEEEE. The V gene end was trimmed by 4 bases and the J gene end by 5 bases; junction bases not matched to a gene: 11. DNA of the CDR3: TGTGCCAGCAGCACCGGGACTACCAGTCGGGAGACCCAGTACTTC. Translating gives CASSTGTTSRETQYF.

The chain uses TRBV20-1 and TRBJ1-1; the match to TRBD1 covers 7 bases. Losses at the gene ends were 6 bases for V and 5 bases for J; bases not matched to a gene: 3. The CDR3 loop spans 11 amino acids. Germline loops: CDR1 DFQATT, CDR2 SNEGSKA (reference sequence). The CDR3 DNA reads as TGCAGTGCCCCAGGGGGAACTGAAGCTTTCTTT. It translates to CSAPGGTEAFF.

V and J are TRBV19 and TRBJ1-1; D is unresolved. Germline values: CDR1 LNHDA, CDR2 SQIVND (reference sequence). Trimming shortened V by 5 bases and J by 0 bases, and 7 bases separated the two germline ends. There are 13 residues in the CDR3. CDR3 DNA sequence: TGTGCCAGTAGTGTAGGGATGAACACTGAAGCTTTCTTT. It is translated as CASSVGMNTEAFF.

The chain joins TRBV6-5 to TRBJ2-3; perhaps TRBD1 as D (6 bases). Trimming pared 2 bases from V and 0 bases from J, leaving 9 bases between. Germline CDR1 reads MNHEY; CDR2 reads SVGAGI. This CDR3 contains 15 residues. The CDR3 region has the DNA TGTGCCAGCAGTTACCAGGACAGCAGCACAGATACGCAGTATTTT. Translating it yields CASSYQDSSTDTQYF.

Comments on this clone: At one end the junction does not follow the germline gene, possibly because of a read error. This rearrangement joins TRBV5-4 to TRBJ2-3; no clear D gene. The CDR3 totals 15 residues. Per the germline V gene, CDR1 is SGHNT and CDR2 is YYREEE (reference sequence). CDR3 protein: CTSSSDGYSTDTQYF. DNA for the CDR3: TGTACCAGCAGCTCAGACGGCTACAGCACAGATACGCAGTATTTT.

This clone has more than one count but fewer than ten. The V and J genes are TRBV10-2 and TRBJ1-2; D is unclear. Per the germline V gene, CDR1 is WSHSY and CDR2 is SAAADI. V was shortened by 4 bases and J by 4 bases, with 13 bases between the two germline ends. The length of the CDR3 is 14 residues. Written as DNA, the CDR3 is TGCGCCAGCAGTGTCGGGGAGAGTGGCTATGGCTACACCTTC. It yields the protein CASSVGESGYGYTF.

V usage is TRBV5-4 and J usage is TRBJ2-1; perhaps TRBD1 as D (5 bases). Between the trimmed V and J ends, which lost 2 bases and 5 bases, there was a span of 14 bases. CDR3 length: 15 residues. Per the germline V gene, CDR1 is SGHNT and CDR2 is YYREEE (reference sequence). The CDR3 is CASSLSGAPNNEQFF. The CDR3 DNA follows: TGTGCCAGCAGCTTATCTGGGGCCCCAAACAATGAGCAGTTCTTC.

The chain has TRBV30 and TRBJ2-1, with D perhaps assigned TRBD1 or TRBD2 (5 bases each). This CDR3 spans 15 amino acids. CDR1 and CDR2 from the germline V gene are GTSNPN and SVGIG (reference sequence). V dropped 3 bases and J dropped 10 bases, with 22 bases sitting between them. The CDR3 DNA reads TGTGCCTGGAGCGAAACAGGAGGAATCATGACGGAGCAGTTCTTC. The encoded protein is CAWSETGGIMTEQFF.

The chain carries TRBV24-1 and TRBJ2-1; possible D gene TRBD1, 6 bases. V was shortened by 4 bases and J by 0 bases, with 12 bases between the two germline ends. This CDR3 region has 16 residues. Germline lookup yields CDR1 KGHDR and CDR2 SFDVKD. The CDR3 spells CATSDPGQSSYNEQFF. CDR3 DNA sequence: TGTGCCACCAGTGACCCAGGACAGAGCTCCTACAATGAGCAGTTCTTC.

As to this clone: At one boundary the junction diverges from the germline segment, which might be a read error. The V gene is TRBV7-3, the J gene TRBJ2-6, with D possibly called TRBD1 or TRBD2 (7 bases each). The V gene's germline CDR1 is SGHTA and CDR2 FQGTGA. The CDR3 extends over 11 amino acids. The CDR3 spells CAARGGGGLAF. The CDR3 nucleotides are TGTGCCGCGAGAGGGGGAGGGGGCCTCGCTTTC. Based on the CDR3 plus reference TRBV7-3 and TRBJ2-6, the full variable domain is GAGVSQTPSNKVTEKGKYVELRCDPISGHTALYWYRQSLGQGPEFLIYFQGTGAADDSGLPNDRFFAVRPEGSVSTLKIQRTERGDSAVYLCAARGGGGLAFGAGSRLTVL.

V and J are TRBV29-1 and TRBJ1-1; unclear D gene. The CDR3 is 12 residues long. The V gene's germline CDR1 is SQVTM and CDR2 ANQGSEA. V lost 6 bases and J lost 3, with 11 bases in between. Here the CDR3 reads CSVGNYYTEAFF. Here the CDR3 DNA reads TGCAGCGTCGGTAACTACTACACTGAAGCTTTCTTT.

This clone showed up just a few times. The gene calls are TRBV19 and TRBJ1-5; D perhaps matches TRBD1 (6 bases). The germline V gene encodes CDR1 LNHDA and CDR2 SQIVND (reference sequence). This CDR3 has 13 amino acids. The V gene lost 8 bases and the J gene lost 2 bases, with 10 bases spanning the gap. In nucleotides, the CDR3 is TGTGCCAGTCGCACAGGGCGCAATCAGCCCCAGCATTTT. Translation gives CASRTGRNQPQHF.

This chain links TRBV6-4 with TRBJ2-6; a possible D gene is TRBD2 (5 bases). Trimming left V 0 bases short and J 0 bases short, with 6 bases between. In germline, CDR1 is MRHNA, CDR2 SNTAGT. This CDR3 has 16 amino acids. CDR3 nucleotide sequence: TGTGCCAGCAGTGACTCGGGGAGCTCTGGGGCCAACGTCCTGACTTTC. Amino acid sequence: CASSDSGSSGANVLTF.

CDR3 in DNA: TGTGCCAGCACCAGTGCGCCTACAAATTCACCCCTCCACTTT. As protein: CASTSAPTNSPLHF. This chain uses TRBV2 with TRBJ1-6; D is uncertain. The CDR3 consists of 14 residues. V lost 7 bases to trimming and J lost 7 bases, with 14 bases between them. From germline, CDR1 is SNHLY and CDR2 FYNNEI.

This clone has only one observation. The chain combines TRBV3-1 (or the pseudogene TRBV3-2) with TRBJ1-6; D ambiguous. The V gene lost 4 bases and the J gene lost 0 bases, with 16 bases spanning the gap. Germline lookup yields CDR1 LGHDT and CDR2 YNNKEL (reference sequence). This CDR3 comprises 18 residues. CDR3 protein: CASSPRWKTLSYNSPLHF. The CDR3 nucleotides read TGTGCCAGCAGCCCACGGTGGAAGACACTCTCCTATAATTCACCCCTCCACTTT.

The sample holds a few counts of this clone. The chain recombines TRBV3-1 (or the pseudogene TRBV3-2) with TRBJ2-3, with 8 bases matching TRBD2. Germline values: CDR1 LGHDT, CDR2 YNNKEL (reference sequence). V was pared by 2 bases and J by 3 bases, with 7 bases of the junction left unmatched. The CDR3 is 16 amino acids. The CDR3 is CASSQTAASGTDTQYF. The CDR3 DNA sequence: TGTGCCAGCAGCCAAACGGCGGCTAGCGGGACAGATACGCAGTATTTT.

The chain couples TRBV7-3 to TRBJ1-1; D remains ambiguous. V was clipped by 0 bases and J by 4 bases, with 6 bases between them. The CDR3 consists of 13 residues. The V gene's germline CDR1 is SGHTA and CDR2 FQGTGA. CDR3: CASSLTPSTEAFF. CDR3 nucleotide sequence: TGTGCCAGCAGCTTAACCCCCAGCACTGAAGCTTTCTTT.

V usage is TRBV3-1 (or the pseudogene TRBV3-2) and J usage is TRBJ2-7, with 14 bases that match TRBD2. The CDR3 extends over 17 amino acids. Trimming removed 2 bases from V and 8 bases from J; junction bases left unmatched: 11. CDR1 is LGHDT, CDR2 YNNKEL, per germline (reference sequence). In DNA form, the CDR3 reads TGTGCCAGCAGCCAAATACCGGGACTAGCGGGAGTAATGAAGCAGTACTTC. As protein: CASSQIPGLAGVMKQYF.

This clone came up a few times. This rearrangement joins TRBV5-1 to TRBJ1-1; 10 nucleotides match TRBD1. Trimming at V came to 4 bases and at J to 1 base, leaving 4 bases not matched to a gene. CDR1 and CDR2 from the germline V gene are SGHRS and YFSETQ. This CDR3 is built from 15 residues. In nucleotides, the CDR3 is TGCGCCAGCAGCGTGACAGGGGGCGGGAACACTGAAGCTTTCTTT. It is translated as CASSVTGGGNTEAFF.

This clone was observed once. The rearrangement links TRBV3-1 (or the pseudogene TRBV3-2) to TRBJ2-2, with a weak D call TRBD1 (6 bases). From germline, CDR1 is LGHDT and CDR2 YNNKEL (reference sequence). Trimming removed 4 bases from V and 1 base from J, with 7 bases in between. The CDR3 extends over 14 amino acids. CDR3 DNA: TGTGCCAGCAGCCCGACAGGGAACACCGGGGAGCTGTTTTTT. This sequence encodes CASSPTGNTGELFF.

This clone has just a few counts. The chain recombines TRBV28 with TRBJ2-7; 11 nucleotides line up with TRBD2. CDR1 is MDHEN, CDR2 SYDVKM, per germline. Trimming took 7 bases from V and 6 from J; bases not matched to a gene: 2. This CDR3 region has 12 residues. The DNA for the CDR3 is TGTGCCAGCAATAGCGGGAGGGCCGAGCAGTACTTC. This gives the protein CASNSGRAEQYF.

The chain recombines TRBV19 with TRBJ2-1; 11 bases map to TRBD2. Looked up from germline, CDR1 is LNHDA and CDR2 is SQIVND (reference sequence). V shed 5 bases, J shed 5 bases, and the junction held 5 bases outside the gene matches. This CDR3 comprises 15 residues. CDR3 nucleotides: TGTGCCAGTAGTCCGGGGGGACTAGCGGACAATGAGCAGTTCTTC. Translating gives CASSPGGLADNEQFF.

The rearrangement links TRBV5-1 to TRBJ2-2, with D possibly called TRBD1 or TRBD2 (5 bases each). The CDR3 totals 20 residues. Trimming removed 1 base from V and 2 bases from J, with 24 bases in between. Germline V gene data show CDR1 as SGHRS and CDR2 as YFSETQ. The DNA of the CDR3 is TGCGCCAGCAGCTTGTCCGGACCCGGGACCCTTATAATTAACACCGGGGAGCTGTTTTTT. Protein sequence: CASSLSGPGTLIINTGELFF.

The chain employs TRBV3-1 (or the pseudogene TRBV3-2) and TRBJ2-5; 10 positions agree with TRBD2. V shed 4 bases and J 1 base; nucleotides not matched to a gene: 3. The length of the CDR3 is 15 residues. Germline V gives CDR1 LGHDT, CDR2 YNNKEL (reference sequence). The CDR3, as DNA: TGTGCCAGCAGCCTTCGACTAGCGGGCCAAGAGACCCAGTACTTC. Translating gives CASSLRLAGQETQYF.

The CDR3 is CASSHWAGGNSYEQYF. CDR3 nucleotides: TGTGCCAGCAGCCACTGGGCGGGAGGAAACTCCTACGAGCAGTACTTC. The V call is TRBV3-1 (or the pseudogene TRBV3-2), the J call TRBJ2-7; 8 bases line up with TRBD2. The CDR3 is 16 residues long. In germline, CDR1 is LGHDT, CDR2 YNNKEL (reference sequence). The V segment lost 3 bases and the J segment 0 bases; nucleotides outside the gene matches: 7.

CDR3 sequence: CASSVELGANNEKLFF. The CDR3 nucleotides read TGCGCCAGCAGCGTGGAATTGGGGGCGAATAATGAAAAACTGTTTTTT. J is TRBJ1-4 and V is TRBV5-1; a possible D gene is TRBD1 (6 bases). This CDR3 has 16 residues. V was trimmed by 4 bases and J by 4 bases, leaving 17 bases between them. Per the germline V gene, CDR1 is SGHRS and CDR2 is YFSETQ.

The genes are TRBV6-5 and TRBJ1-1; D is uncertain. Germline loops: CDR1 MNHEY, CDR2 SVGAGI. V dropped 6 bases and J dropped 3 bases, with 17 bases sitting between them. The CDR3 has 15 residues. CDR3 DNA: TGTGCCAGCAGAACAAAAGGGTTTACGGACACTGAAGCTTTCTTT. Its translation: CASRTKGFTDTEAFF.

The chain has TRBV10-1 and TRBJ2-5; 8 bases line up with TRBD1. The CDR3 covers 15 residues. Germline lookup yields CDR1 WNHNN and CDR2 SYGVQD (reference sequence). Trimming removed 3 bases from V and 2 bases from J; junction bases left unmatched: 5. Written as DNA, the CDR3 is TGCGCCAGCAGTGAATACAGGGGGAAACAAGAGACCCAGTACTTC. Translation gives CASSEYRGKQETQYF.